Detailed here is one T cell receptor (beta chain). The data stem from a study of blood T cell repertoires in COVID-19. Overall study: There were acute and convalescent COVID-19 samples, and they came from the United States, Italy and Spain. The cDNA or gDNA used as material had been derived from T cells, B-cell-depleted T cells, or PBMCs.

V lost 4 bases and J 1 base, leaving 10 bases between the germline ends. The V gene's germline CDR1 is SGHDN and CDR2 FVKESK. The CDR3 runs 14 residues. TCRdb's table, derived via immunoSEQ multiplex PCR, lists solely in-frame clones and lacks some. The table lists 180,000 or so clones, around 86% of them singletons, with roughly 0.99% in the top ten. The source of this sequence is a man younger than 30 with acute or convalescent COVID-19. The sample taken for sequencing was peripheral blood. The chain links TRBV14 to TRBJ1-1; tentative D call: TRBD1 (5 bases). The CDR3: CASSRWGGNTEAFF. CDR3 sequence (DNA): TGTGCCAGCAGCCGCTGGGGGGGGAACACTGAAGCTTTCTTT.